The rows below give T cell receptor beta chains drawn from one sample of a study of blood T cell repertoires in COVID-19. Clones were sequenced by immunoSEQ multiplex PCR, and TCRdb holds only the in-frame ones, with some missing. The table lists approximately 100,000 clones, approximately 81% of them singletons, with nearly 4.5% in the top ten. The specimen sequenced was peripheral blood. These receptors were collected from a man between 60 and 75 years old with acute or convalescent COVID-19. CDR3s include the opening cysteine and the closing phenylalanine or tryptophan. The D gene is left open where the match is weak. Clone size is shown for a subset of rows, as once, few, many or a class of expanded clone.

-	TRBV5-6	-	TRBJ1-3	TGTGCCAGCAGCCCGTACTTTTCCTCTGGAAACACCATATATTTT	CASSPYFSSGNTIYF
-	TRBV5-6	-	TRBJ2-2	TGTGCCAGCAGCTTACGCGCCCTGGAGCTGTTTTTT	CASSLRALELFF
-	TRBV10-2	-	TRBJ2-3	TGCGCCAGCAACCAGCGTAGCACAGATACGCAGTATTTT	CASNQRSTDTQYF
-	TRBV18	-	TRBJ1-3	TGTGCCAGCTCAGAAGTGACACTTGAAAACACCATATATTTT	CASSEVTLENTIYF
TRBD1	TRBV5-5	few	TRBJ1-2	TGTGCCAGCAGCTTGGAGGACAGGGAAAGTTATGGCTACACCTTC	CASSLEDRESYGYTF
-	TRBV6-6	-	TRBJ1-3	TGTGCCAGCAGTTCCCCCCAGGGAAACACCATATATTTT	CASSSPQGNTIYF
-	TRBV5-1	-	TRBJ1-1	TGCGCCAGCGCAGGCGGTGGACTCCCGAACACTGAAGCTTTCTTT	CASAGGGLPNTEAFF
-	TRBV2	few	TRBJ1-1	TGTGCCAGCAAGGCAGGGGTGAACACTGAAGCTTTCTTT	CASKAGVNTEAFF
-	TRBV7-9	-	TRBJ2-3	TGTGCCAGCAGCCCTCCAGATACGCAGTATTTT	CASSPPDTQYF
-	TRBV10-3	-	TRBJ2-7	TGTGCCATCAGCTCGAGCTCCTACGAGCAGTACTTC	CAISSSSYEQYF
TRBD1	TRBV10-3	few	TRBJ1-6	TGTGCCACCTCAGGGGGCTCCTATAATTCACCCCTCCACTTT	CATSGGSYNSPLHF
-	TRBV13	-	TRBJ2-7	TGTGCCAGCAGCTTAGGCCACATGGCAGGATACTACGAGCAGTACTTC	CASSLGHMAGYYEQYF
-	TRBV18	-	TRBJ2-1	TGTGCCAGCTCCCTGGCTCAACAGGGCTACAATGAGCAGTTCTTC	CASSLAQQGYNEQFF